Listed below are T cell receptor beta chains from one sample, sequenced in a study of blood T cells in healthy people across ages. TCRdb reanalysed the 5' RACE reads using MiXCR and keeps one entry per CDR3 protein. The sample contains roughly 800,000 distinct CDR3 sequences, 58% of which appear only once. Sequenced sample: blood. The receptors were gathered from a man younger than 45 in good health. Each CDR3 is given with its conserved first and last residue. The D gene is left open where the match is weak. Clone size, where shown, is once, few, many, or a class for clones that have expanded.

D gene: TRBD1
clone size: .
J gene: TRBJ2-3
V gene: TRBV5-1
CDR3 protein: CASEERGPNDTQYF
CDR3 DNA: TGCGCCAGCGAGGAGAGGGGGCCCAATGATACGCAGTATTTT

D gene: .
clone size: .
J gene: TRBJ2-1
V gene: TRBV7-2
CDR3 protein: CASSRDAILSNEQFF
CDR3 DNA: TGTGCCAGCAGCCGAGACGCTATACTAAGCAATGAGCAGTTCTTC

D gene: .
clone size: .
J gene: TRBJ2-1
V gene: TRBV7-2
CDR3 protein: CASRTGGPNYNEQFF
CDR3 DNA: TGTGCCAGTCGGACGGGCGGCCCAAATTACAATGAGCAGTTCTTC

D gene: TRBD2
clone size: .
J gene: TRBJ2-1
V gene: TRBV4-2
CDR3 protein: CASSQAGTRGDEQFF
CDR3 DNA: TGTGCCAGCAGCCAAGCCGGGACTAGGGGCGATGAGCAGTTCTTC

D gene: .
clone size: few
J gene: TRBJ1-1
V gene: TRBV6-2/TRBV6-3
CDR3 protein: CASRGPQGRQAEAFF
CDR3 DNA: TGTGCCAGCAGGGGACCGCAGGGGCGTCAAGCTGAAGCTTTCTTT

D gene: .
clone size: .
J gene: TRBJ2-5
V gene: TRBV5-1
CDR3 protein: CASSFWTGLETQYF
CDR3 DNA: TGCGCCAGCAGCTTCTGGACGGGACTGGAGACCCAGTACTTC

D gene: .
clone size: .
J gene: TRBJ2-3
V gene: TRBV28
CDR3 protein: CASGPGSLAADTQYF
CDR3 DNA: TGTGCCAGCGGCCCAGGCAGCCTAGCCGCCGATACGCAGTATTTT

D gene: .
clone size: .
J gene: TRBJ2-1
V gene: TRBV16
CDR3 protein: CASTHGSSSYNEQFF
CDR3 DNA: TGTGCCAGCACCCATGGGTCGAGCTCCTACAATGAGCAGTTCTTC

D gene: .
clone size: .
J gene: TRBJ2-1
V gene: TRBV6-2/TRBV6-3
CDR3 protein: CASSSGVRFF
CDR3 DNA: TGTGCCAGCAGTTCAGGGGTCAGGTTCTTC

D gene: TRBD1
clone size: many
J gene: TRBJ1-6
V gene: TRBV20-1
CDR3 protein: CSAREDRGDSPLHF
CDR3 DNA: TGCAGTGCTAGAGAAGACAGGGGGGATTCACCCCTCCACTTT

D gene: .
clone size: .
J gene: TRBJ2-7
V gene: TRBV12-3/TRBV12-4
CDR3 protein: CASRDSEVYEQYF
CDR3 DNA: TGTGCCAGCAGGGACAGCGAGGTCTACGAGCAGTACTTC

D gene: TRBD1
clone size: few
J gene: TRBJ2-3
V gene: TRBV7-8
CDR3 protein: CASSGRDRGSTDTQYF
CDR3 DNA: TGTGCCAGCAGCGGCCGGGACAGGGGTTCCACAGATACGCAGTATTTT

D gene: TRBD2
clone size: .
J gene: TRBJ2-3
V gene: TRBV7-2
CDR3 protein: CASSQRLAGLTDTQYF
CDR3 DNA: TGTGCCAGCAGCCAGCGACTAGCTGGGTTGACAGATACGCAGTATTTT

D gene: TRBD2
clone size: .
J gene: TRBJ2-1
V gene: TRBV20-1
CDR3 protein: CSAAFVYGTSGRGTYNEQFF
CDR3 DNA: TGCAGTGCCGCATTTGTTTACGGGACTAGCGGGAGGGGAACCTACAATGAGCAGTTCTTC

D gene: .
clone size: .
J gene: TRBJ1-1
V gene: TRBV9
CDR3 protein: CASSVTDGNTEAFF
CDR3 DNA: TGTGCCAGCAGCGTTACGGACGGTAACACTGAAGCTTTCTTT

D gene: .
clone size: few
J gene: TRBJ2-7
V gene: TRBV20-1
CDR3 protein: CSASRDGLYEQYF
CDR3 DNA: TGCAGTGCTAGCCGGGACGGCCTCTACGAGCAGTACTTC

D gene: .
clone size: .
J gene: TRBJ1-4
V gene: TRBV21-1
CDR3 protein: CASSTDREGNEKLFF
CDR3 DNA: TGTGCCAGCAGCACGGACAGAGAGGGGAATGAAAAACTGTTTTTT

D gene: TRBD2
clone size: .
J gene: TRBJ2-7
V gene: TRBV7-9
CDR3 protein: CASSLVLASAEQYF
CDR3 DNA: TGTGCCAGCAGCTTAGTACTAGCGTCGGCCGAGCAGTACTTC

D gene: .
clone size: .
J gene: TRBJ2-7
V gene: TRBV7-2
CDR3 protein: CASSQTGTLGNEQYF
CDR3 DNA: TGTGCCAGCAGCCAAACCGGGACATTGGGGAATGAGCAGTACTTC

D gene: TRBD1
clone size: .
J gene: TRBJ1-2
V gene: TRBV6-5
CDR3 protein: CASSFKTGVKRREGGYTF
CDR3 DNA: TGTGCCAGCAGTTTTAAGACAGGGGTCAAACGCCGAGAAGGAGGCTACACCTTC

D gene: TRBD1
clone size: few
J gene: TRBJ2-7
V gene: TRBV6-2/TRBV6-3
CDR3 protein: CASRGQLYEQYF
CDR3 DNA: TGTGCCAGCAGGGGACAGCTCTACGAGCAGTACTTC

D gene: .
clone size: few
J gene: TRBJ1-1
V gene: TRBV2
CDR3 protein: CASSDGLTEAFF
CDR3 DNA: TGTGCCAGCAGTGACGGGCTCACTGAAGCTTTCTTT

D gene: .
clone size: .
J gene: TRBJ2-7
V gene: TRBV30
CDR3 protein: CASLAPSSYEQYF
CDR3 DNA: TGTGCCTCTCTTGCACCCAGCTCCTACGAGCAGTACTTC

D gene: TRBD2
clone size: .
J gene: TRBJ2-5
V gene: TRBV28
CDR3 protein: CASSSGPAGGRETQYF
CDR3 DNA: TGTGCCAGCAGTTCGGGACCAGCGGGAGGCAGGGAGACCCAGTACTTC

D gene: .
clone size: once
J gene: TRBJ2-7
V gene: TRBV28
CDR3 protein: CASSGPAEGLICLEQYF
CDR3 DNA: TGTGCCAGCAGTGGGCCTGCCGAGGGTTTGATTTGTCTCGAGCAGTACTTC

D gene: .
clone size: .
J gene: TRBJ2-4
V gene: TRBV6-2/TRBV6-3
CDR3 protein: CASSYRLRLAGVLAKNIQYF
CDR3 DNA: TGTGCCAGCAGTTACCGGTTGAGACTAGCAGGGGTTTTGGCCAAAAACATTCAGTACTTC

D gene: .
clone size: .
J gene: TRBJ2-3
V gene: TRBV11-2
CDR3 protein: CASSSYTRTETQYF
CDR3 DNA: TGTGCCAGCAGCTCTTATACCCGCACAGAGACGCAGTATTTT

D gene: .
clone size: .
J gene: TRBJ2-7
V gene: TRBV30
CDR3 protein: CAWSNNYEQYF
CDR3 DNA: TGTGCCTGGAGTAATAACTACGAGCAGTACTTC

D gene: .
clone size: .
J gene: TRBJ1-6
V gene: TRBV20-1
CDR3 protein: CSATGRINSPLHF
CDR3 DNA: TGCAGTGCCACGGGACGGATTAATTCACCCCTCCACTTT

D gene: .
clone size: .
J gene: TRBJ2-7
V gene: TRBV5-1
CDR3 protein: CASGLGTGFNYEQYF
CDR3 DNA: TGCGCCAGCGGCTTGGGCACAGGTTTCAACTACGAGCAGTACTTC

D gene: .
clone size: .
J gene: TRBJ2-5
V gene: TRBV20-1
CDR3 protein: CSASGLAHETQYF
CDR3 DNA: TGCAGTGCTAGTGGGCTAGCTCATGAGACCCAGTACTTC

D gene: .
clone size: .
J gene: TRBJ2-1
V gene: TRBV20-1
CDR3 protein: CSASPAAYNEQFF
CDR3 DNA: TGCAGTGCTAGTCCCGCAGCCTACAATGAGCAGTTCTTC

D gene: .
clone size: .
J gene: TRBJ2-7
V gene: TRBV7-2
CDR3 protein: CASSRETRNEQYF
CDR3 DNA: TGTGCCAGCAGCCGCGAAACTAGAAACGAGCAGTACTTC

D gene: TRBD1
clone size: .
J gene: TRBJ2-7
V gene: TRBV18
CDR3 protein: CASSLSRETGFTEQYF
CDR3 DNA: TGTGCCAGCTCCCTCTCTCGAGAGACAGGGTTCACCGAGCAGTACTTC

D gene: TRBD2
clone size: once
J gene: TRBJ2-5
V gene: TRBV5-1
CDR3 protein: CASSRLVGGEETQYF
CDR3 DNA: TGCGCCAGCAGCCGATTAGTGGGAGGGGAAGAGACCCAGTACTTC

D gene: .
clone size: .
J gene: TRBJ1-2
V gene: TRBV2
CDR3 protein: CASRGGYGYTF
CDR3 DNA: TGTGCCAGCAGGGGAGGCTATGGCTACACCTTC

D gene: .
clone size: .
J gene: TRBJ1-6
V gene: TRBV7-2
CDR3 protein: CASIKGSYNSPLHF
CDR3 DNA: TGTGCCAGCATCAAGGGCTCCTATAATTCACCCCTCCACTTT

D gene: .
clone size: .
J gene: TRBJ2-4
V gene: TRBV11-2
CDR3 protein: CASSFYPITKNIQYF
CDR3 DNA: TGTGCCAGCAGCTTTTATCCAATAACCAAAAACATTCAGTACTTC

D gene: TRBD1
clone size: .
J gene: TRBJ1-1
V gene: TRBV15
CDR3 protein: CATSRPGTGGTEAFF
CDR3 DNA: TGTGCCACCAGCAGACCCGGGACAGGGGGCACTGAAGCTTTCTTT

D gene: TRBD1
clone size: .
J gene: TRBJ1-6
V gene: TRBV27
CDR3 protein: CASRLGQFNSPLHF
CDR3 DNA: TGTGCCAGCAGATTGGGACAGTTCAATTCACCCCTCCACTTT

D gene: .
clone size: few
J gene: TRBJ2-4
V gene: TRBV28
CDR3 protein: CASSNTGTLAKNIQYF
CDR3 DNA: TGTGCCAGCAGTAACACAGGGACGTTGGCCAAAAACATTCAGTACTTC

D gene: TRBD1
clone size: .
J gene: TRBJ2-3
V gene: TRBV7-3
CDR3 protein: CASTMGQTTDTQYF
CDR3 DNA: TGTGCCAGCACCATGGGACAGACCACAGATACGCAGTATTTT

D gene: .
clone size: .
J gene: TRBJ2-3
V gene: TRBV5-6
CDR3 protein: CTSSFGPSSTDTQYF
CDR3 DNA: TGTACCAGCAGCTTTGGGCCTTCTAGCACAGATACGCAGTATTTT

D gene: .
clone size: few
J gene: TRBJ1-4
V gene: TRBV25-1
CDR3 protein: CASSERERARGKLFF
CDR3 DNA: TGTGCCAGCAGTGAACGAGAGCGGGCTCGCGGAAAACTGTTTTTT

D gene: TRBD1
clone size: .
J gene: TRBJ1-2
V gene: TRBV10-2
CDR3 protein: CASRADRRTLNYGYTF
CDR3 DNA: TGCGCCAGCAGAGCGGACAGGAGAACACTTAACTATGGCTACACCTTC

D gene: .
clone size: .
J gene: TRBJ2-6
V gene: TRBV6-6
CDR3 protein: CASSLDRSYSGANVLTF
CDR3 DNA: TGTGCCAGCAGCCTGGACAGAAGCTACTCTGGGGCCAACGTCCTGACTTTC

D gene: TRBD2
clone size: .
J gene: TRBJ2-5
V gene: TRBV4-2
CDR3 protein: CASSRQVGTSGTIQETQYF
CDR3 DNA: TGTGCCAGCAGCCGACAAGTAGGGACTAGCGGGACCATCCAAGAGACCCAGTACTTC

D gene: TRBD1
clone size: .
J gene: TRBJ2-1
V gene: TRBV29-1
CDR3 protein: CSVEGTGGAYNEQFF
CDR3 DNA: TGCAGCGTGGAAGGAACAGGGGGCGCCTACAATGAGCAGTTCTTC

D gene: .
clone size: few
J gene: TRBJ2-7
V gene: TRBV4-3
CDR3 protein: CASSQAPSGEPEQYF
CDR3 DNA: TGCGCCAGCAGCCAAGCCCCTTCGGGGGAGCCCGAGCAGTACTTC

D gene: .
clone size: .
J gene: TRBJ1-6
V gene: TRBV7-2
CDR3 protein: CASSLGELSSYNSPLHF
CDR3 DNA: TGTGCCAGCAGCCTCGGCGAGTTGAGCTCCTATAATTCACCCCTCCACTTT

D gene: .
clone size: once
J gene: TRBJ1-2
V gene: TRBV9
CDR3 protein: CASSVNGGHGYTF
CDR3 DNA: TGTGCCAGCAGCGTAAACGGTGGCCATGGCTACACCTTC

D gene: .
clone size: .
J gene: TRBJ2-5
V gene: TRBV9
CDR3 protein: CASSVEPLGGTQYF
CDR3 DNA: TGTGCCAGCAGCGTAGAACCCCTCGGGGGGACCCAGTACTTC

D gene: TRBD1
clone size: once
J gene: TRBJ1-1
V gene: TRBV28
CDR3 protein: CASSTQGQGWSEAFF
CDR3 DNA: TGTGCCAGCAGCACCCAGGGACAGGGATGGTCTGAAGCTTTCTTT

D gene: .
clone size: few
J gene: TRBJ2-3
V gene: TRBV25-1
CDR3 protein: CASSETGGQDTQYF
CDR3 DNA: TGTGCCAGCAGTGAAACTGGGGGTCAAGATACGCAGTATTTT

D gene: TRBD1
clone size: once
J gene: TRBJ2-4
V gene: TRBV7-8
CDR3 protein: CASSLILGQVPNIQYF
CDR3 DNA: TGTGCCAGCAGCCTCATTTTGGGACAGGTCCCAAACATTCAGTACTTC